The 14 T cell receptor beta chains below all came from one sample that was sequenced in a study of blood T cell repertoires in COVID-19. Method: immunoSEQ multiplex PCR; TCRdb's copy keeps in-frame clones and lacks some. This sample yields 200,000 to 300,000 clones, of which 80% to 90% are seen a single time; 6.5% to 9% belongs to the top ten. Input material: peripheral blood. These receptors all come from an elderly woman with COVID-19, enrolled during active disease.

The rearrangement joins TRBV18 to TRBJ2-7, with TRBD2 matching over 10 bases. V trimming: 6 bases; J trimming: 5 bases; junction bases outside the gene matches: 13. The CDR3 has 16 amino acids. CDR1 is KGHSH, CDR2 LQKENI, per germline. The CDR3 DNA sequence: TGTGCCAGCTCTCTATCAGCGGGAGGGCCAGGGAACGAGCAGTACTTC. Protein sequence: CASSLSAGGPGNEQYF.

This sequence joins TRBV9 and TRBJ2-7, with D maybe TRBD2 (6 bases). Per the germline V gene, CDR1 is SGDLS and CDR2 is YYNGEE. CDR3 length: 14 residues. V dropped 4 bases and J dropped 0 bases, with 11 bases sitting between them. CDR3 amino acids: CASSRRDSSYEQYF. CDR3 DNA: TGTGCCAGCAGCAGGAGGGACTCCTCCTACGAGCAGTACTTC.

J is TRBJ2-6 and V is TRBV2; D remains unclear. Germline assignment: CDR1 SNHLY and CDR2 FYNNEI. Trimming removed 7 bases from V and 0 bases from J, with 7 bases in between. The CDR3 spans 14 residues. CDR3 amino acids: CASTRYSGANVLTF. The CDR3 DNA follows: TGTGCCAGCACGAGGTACTCTGGGGCCAACGTCCTGACTTTC.

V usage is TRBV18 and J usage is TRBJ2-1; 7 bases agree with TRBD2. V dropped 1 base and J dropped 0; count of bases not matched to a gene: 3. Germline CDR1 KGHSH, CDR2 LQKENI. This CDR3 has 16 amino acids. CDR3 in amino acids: CASSPQRGSSYNEQFF. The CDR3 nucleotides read TGTGCCAGCTCACCACAGCGGGGTAGCTCCTACAATGAGCAGTTCTTC.

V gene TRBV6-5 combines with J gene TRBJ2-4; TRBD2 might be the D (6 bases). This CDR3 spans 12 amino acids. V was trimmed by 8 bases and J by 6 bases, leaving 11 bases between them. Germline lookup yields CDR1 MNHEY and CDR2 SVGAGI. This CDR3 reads CASSPGGNIQYF. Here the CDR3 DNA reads TGTGCCAGCTCTCCCGGGGGAAACATTCAGTACTTC.

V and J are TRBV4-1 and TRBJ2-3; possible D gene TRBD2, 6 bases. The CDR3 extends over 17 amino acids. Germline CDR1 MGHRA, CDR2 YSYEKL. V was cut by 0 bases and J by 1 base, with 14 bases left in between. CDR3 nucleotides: TGCGCCAGCAGCCAAGAGGCGGGAACAGGAGGCACAGATACGCAGTATTTT. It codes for CASSQEAGTGGTDTQYF.

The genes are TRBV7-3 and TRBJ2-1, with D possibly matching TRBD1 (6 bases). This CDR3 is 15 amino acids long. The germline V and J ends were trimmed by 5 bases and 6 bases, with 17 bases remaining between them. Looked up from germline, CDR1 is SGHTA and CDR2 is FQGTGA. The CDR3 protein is CASSLRDTGTNEQFF. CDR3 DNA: TGTGCCAGCAGCCTCCGAGATACAGGGACCAATGAGCAGTTCTTC.

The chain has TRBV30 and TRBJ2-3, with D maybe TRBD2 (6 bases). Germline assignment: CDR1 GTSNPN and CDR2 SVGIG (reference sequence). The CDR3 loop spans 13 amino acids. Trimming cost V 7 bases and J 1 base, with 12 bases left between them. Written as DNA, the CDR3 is TGTGCCTATCGACTAGGGCGCACAGATACGCAGTATTTT. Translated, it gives CAYRLGRTDTQYF.

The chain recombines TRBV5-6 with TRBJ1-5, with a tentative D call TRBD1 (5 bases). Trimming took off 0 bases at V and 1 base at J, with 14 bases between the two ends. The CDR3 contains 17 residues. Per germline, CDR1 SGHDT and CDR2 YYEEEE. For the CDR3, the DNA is TGTGCCAGCAGCTTGGCCGGCGGACACATAAGCAATCAGCCCCAGCATTTT. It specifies CASSLAGGHISNQPQHF.

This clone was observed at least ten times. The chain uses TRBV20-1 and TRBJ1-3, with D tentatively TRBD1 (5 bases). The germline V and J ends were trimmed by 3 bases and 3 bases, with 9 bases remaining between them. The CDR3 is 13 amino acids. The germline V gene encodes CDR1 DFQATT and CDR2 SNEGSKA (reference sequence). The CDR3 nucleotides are TGCAGTGCTAGTCCAGGGCTTGGAAACACCATATATTTT. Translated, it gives CSASPGLGNTIYF.

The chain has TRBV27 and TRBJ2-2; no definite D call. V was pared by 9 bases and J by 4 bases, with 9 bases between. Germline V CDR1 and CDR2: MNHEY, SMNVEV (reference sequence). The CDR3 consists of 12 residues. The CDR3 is CASQRSTGELFF. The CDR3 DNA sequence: TGTGCCAGTCAGCGTTCCACCGGGGAGCTGTTTTTT.

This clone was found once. CDR3 bases: TGCGCCAGCAGCCTGTACGCCGGGACAGGGGTACAAGAGACCCAGTACTTC. Translating gives CASSLYAGTGVQETQYF. This chain links TRBV4-1 with TRBJ2-5; TRBD1 matches 10 bases. The CDR3 runs to 17 residues. After removal of 4 bases from V and 2 bases from J, the junction contained 10 bases not matched to a gene. The germline gives CDR1 MGHRA, CDR2 YSYEKL.

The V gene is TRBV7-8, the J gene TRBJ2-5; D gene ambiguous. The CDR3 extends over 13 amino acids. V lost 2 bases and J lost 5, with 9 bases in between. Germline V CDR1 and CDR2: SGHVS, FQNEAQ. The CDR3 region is CASSLKKSETQYF. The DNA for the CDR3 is TGTGCCAGCAGCTTAAAAAAGAGCGAGACCCAGTACTTC.

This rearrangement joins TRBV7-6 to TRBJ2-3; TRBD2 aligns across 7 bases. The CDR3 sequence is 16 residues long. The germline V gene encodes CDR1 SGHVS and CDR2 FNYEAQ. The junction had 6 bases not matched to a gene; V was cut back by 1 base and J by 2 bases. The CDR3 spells CASSLGRSGNTDTQYF. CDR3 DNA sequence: TGTGCCAGCAGCTTAGGTCGCAGCGGGAACACAGATACGCAGTATTTT.